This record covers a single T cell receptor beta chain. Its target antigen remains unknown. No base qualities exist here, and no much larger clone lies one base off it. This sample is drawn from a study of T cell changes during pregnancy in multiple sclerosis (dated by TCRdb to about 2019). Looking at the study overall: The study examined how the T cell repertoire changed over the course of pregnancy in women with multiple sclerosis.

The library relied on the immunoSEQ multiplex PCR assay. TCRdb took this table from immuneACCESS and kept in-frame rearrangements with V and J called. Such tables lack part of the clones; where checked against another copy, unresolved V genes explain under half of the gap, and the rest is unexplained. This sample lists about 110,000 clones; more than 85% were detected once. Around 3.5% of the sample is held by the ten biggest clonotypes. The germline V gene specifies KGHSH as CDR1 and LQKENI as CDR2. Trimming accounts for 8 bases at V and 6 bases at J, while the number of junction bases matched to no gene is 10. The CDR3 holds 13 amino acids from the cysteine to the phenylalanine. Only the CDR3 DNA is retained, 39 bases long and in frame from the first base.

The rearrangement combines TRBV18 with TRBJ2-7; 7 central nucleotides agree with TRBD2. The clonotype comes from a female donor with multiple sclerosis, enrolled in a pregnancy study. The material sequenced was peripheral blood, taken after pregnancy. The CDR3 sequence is CASATGTIREQYF. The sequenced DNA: TGTGCCAGCGCCACCGGGACTATCCGCGAGCAGTACTTC.